The rows below give T cell receptor beta chains drawn from one sample of a study of cytomegalovirus exposure and HLA in healthy donors. Only in-frame clones appear in the TCRdb table, and some are missing; sequencing was by immunoSEQ multiplex PCR. The sample has around 160,000 clones; less than 95% are singletons. Sequenced: PBMCs. All receptors come from a woman between 18 and 29 years old in good health and CMV-seropositive. CDR3s include the opening cysteine and the closing phenylalanine or tryptophan. The D gene is left open where the match is weak. Clone size, where shown, is once, few, many, or a class for clones that have expanded.

>once|TRBD2|TRBJ2-2|TRBV18
TGTGCCAGCTCAGTCGTTTCTAGCGGGCCTACGAACACCGGGGAGCTGTTTTTT
CASSVVSSGPTNTGELFF
>.|.|TRBJ2-1|TRBV19
TGTGCCAGTAGTTTTTCAAGCCCTCCGAGGGACAATGAGCAGTTCTTC
CASSFSSPPRDNEQFF
>.|TRBD1|TRBJ1-1|TRBV30
TGTGCCTGGAGAAGACAGGGACTCACTGAAGCTTTCTTT
CAWRRQGLTEAFF
>.|.|TRBJ2-5|TRBV7-2
TGTGCCAGCAGCTTATTGCGGTTCCAAGAGACCCAGTACTTC
CASSLLRFQETQYF
>.|.|TRBJ1-4|TRBV25-1
TGTGCCAGCAGTGCACTTAATGAAAAACTGTTTTTT
CASSALNEKLFF
>.|.|TRBJ2-1|TRBV2
TGTGCCAGCAGTGTAGGGCCGCGGGGGCTACCATCAAATGAGCAGTTCTTC
CASSVGPRGLPSNEQFF
>.|.|TRBJ1-5|TRBV6-5
TGTGCCAGCAGTTACTCGGACCAAATCAGGGAGCCCCAGCATTTT
CASSYSDQIREPQHF
>.|.|TRBJ1-6|TRBV10-3
TGTGCCATCAGTTCCGGGACATTAAGTAATTCACCCCTCCACTTT
CAISSGTLSNSPLHF
>once|.|TRBJ1-1|TRBV18
TGTGCCAGCTCACCACCTCCGCCAGGTCAGGGAGCTTTCTTT
CASSPPPPGQGAFF
>.|TRBD2|TRBJ2-3|TRBV5-1
TGCGCCAGCAGCTTCAGACTAGCGGGGGCCTCACCAGATACGCAGTATTTT
CASSFRLAGASPDTQYF